These 9 T cell receptor beta chains came from one sample sequenced in a study of T cell responses to AZD1222 COVID-19 vaccine. Here immunoSEQ multiplex PCR was the method, and the copy in TCRdb shows in-frame clones only, minus some. The sample includes 90,000 to 150,000 clones, about 85% of them seen just once. The specimen comprised peripheral blood, sampled 28 days after the second AZD1222 dose. The receptors here all came from an adult who received the AZD1222 COVID-19 vaccine.

This clone came up a few times. V gene TRBV9 combines with J gene TRBJ2-1; 11 positions agree with TRBD2. Germline values: CDR1 SGDLS, CDR2 YYNGEE. The CDR3 is made up of 15 amino acids. Trimming removed 4 bases from V and 7 bases from J; junction bases left unmatched: 7. CDR3 in amino acids: CASSPIAGGRNEQFF. The CDR3 coding sequence is TGTGCCAGCAGCCCGATAGCGGGGGGGCGTAATGAGCAGTTCTTC.

This sequence joins TRBV28 and TRBJ1-1; no clear D. Trimming cost V 1 base and J 4 bases, with 7 bases left between them. The germline V gene has CDR1 MDHEN and CDR2 SYDVKM. The CDR3 is 13 residues long. CDR3 loop: CASSLYLGTEAFF. The CDR3 bases are TGTGCCAGCAGTTTATACTTAGGCACTGAAGCTTTCTTT. Variable domain in full (rest from reference TRBV28 and TRBJ1-1): DVKVTQSSRYLVKRTGEKVFLECVQDMDHENMFWYRQDPGLGLRLIYFSYDVKMKEKGDIPEGYSVSREKKERFSLILESASTNQTSMYLCASSLYLGTEAFFGQGTRLTVV.

The chain recombines TRBV2 with TRBJ2-7; the D is unclear. The germline CDR1 and CDR2 sequences are SNHLY and FYNNEI. The CDR3 contains 12 residues. The V end lost 3 bases, the J end lost 1 base, and 4 bases lay between the germline ends. The CDR3 nucleotides are TGTGCCAGCAGTGATGGGTCCTACGAGCAGTACTTC. Protein: CASSDGSYEQYF.

The rearrangement links TRBV3-1 (or the pseudogene TRBV3-2) to TRBJ2-5; D is possibly TRBD1 (5 bases). V lost 2 bases to trimming and J lost 3 bases, with 7 bases between them. CDR3 length: 13 residues. Germline V gives CDR1 LGHDT, CDR2 YNNKEL (reference sequence). The CDR3 is CASSQPGKETQYF. Written as DNA, the CDR3 is TGTGCCAGCAGCCAACCAGGGAAAGAGACCCAGTACTTC.

V and J are TRBV2 and TRBJ2-2; 8 nucleotides agree with TRBD1. Germline V gene data show CDR1 as SNHLY and CDR2 as FYNNEI. V dropped 7 bases and J dropped 1; count of bases not matched to a gene: 11. This CDR3 contains 17 residues. This CDR3 reads CASNTRWGTGNTGELFF. CDR3 nucleotide sequence: TGTGCCAGCAATACTAGGTGGGGGACAGGGAACACCGGGGAGCTGTTTTTT.

This clone appeared once. The V gene is TRBV7-9, the J gene TRBJ1-2; D possibly corresponds to TRBD1 (5 bases). CDR1 and CDR2 (germline): SEHNR, FQNEAQ (reference sequence). This CDR3 has 16 residues. Trimming left V 0 bases short and J 6 bases short, with 17 bases between. The CDR3 region is CASSLAFGGQGDGYTF. The CDR3 DNA reads TGTGCCAGCAGCTTAGCGTTTGGCGGACAAGGGGATGGCTACACCTTC.

This clone was detected a few times. The rearrangement links TRBV6-5 to TRBJ1-6; D unresolved. Germline lookup yields CDR1 MNHEY and CDR2 SVGAGI. The CDR3 runs 15 residues. The V and J ends lost 8 bases and 0 bases respectively, with 11 bases between them. The CDR3 loop is CASGEGSSYNSPLHF. As DNA, the CDR3 is TGTGCCAGCGGCGAGGGCAGCTCCTATAATTCACCCCTCCACTTT.

The DNA for the CDR3 is TGCGCCAGCAGCATTACCCGGGGGGGTTTTGAGACCCAGTACTTC. Residues: CASSITRGGFETQYF. J is TRBJ2-5 and V is TRBV5-1; 8 bases line up with TRBD2. This CDR3 is built from 15 residues. Germline V gives CDR1 SGHRS, CDR2 YFSETQ. V was clipped by 4 bases and J by 5 bases; unmatched bases: 10.

The rearrangement uses TRBV27 and TRBJ2-1, with 12 bases lining up with TRBD2. The CDR3 runs to 18 residues. After removal of 5 bases from V and 5 bases from J, the junction contained 13 bases not matched to a gene. CDR1 MNHEY and CDR2 SMNVEV come from the germline V gene (reference sequence). CDR3 nucleotide sequence: TGTGCCAGCAGTCGCACACTTCCCACTAGCGGGGGGAACAATGAGCAGTTCTTC. It translates to CASSRTLPTSGGNNEQFF.